A single sample gave rise to the 14 T cell receptor beta chains below, sequenced in a study of cytomegalovirus exposure and HLA in healthy donors. Sequencing was performed with immunoSEQ multiplex PCR; in TCRdb, only in-frame clones are kept and a portion is missing. In the table there are about 310,000 clones, nearly 90% of which are singletons. The sequenced sample consisted of PBMCs. Every receptor here comes from a man in his thirties or forties in good health and CMV-seronegative.

The chain is built from TRBV19 and TRBJ2-6; maybe TRBD2 (5 bases). The germline V gene has CDR1 LNHDA and CDR2 SQIVND (reference sequence). Trimming shortened V by 6 bases and J by 3 bases, and 9 bases separated the two germline ends. This CDR3 region has 14 residues. CDR3 protein: CASSTRGGANVLTF. In DNA, the CDR3 is TGTGCCAGTAGCACTAGAGGTGGGGCCAACGTCCTGACTTTC.

The V call is TRBV6-5, the J call TRBJ1-2, with D tentatively TRBD1 (6 bases). Trimming removed 8 bases from V and 5 bases from J, with 15 bases in between. The CDR3 runs to 13 residues. Looked up from germline, CDR1 is MNHEY and CDR2 is SVGAGI. The CDR3 DNA follows: TGTGCCAGCCTACCCTACAGGGTTTATGGCTACACCTTC. This sequence encodes CASLPYRVYGYTF.

For this clone: One end of the junction fails to match germline, which may point to a read error. The rearrangement links TRBV7-9 to TRBJ2-1, with D uncertain. This CDR3 region has 15 residues. Germline CDR1 reads SEHNR; CDR2 reads FQNEAQ (reference sequence). The DNA for the CDR3 is TGTGCCAGTAGCTTAGTGACAAGATACTACAATGAGCAGTTCTTC. It codes for CASSLVTRYYNEQFF.

V and J are TRBV27 and TRBJ1-6; D gene ambiguous. The CDR3 sequence is 17 residues long. CDR1 and CDR2 from the germline V gene are MNHEY and SMNVEV (reference sequence). V lost 5 bases to trimming and J lost 0 bases, with 14 bases between them. CDR3 amino acids: CASSPPPGSSYNSPLHF. In DNA form, the CDR3 reads TGTGCCAGCAGTCCCCCCCCCGGGAGCTCCTATAATTCACCCCTCCACTTT.

V is TRBV6-6 and J is TRBJ2-7, with 8 positions matching TRBD1. Germline-derived CDR1 and CDR2 are MNHNY and SVGAGI (reference sequence). This CDR3 spans 15 amino acids. V gave up 4 bases and J gave up 1 base; unmatched junction bases: 6. The CDR3 DNA is TGTGCCAGCAGTTTGACAGGGGTGGGGTCCTACGAGCAGTACTTC. It yields the protein CASSLTGVGSYEQYF.

The V and J genes are TRBV2 and TRBJ2-3; 7 nucleotides align to TRBD1. CDR3 length equals 12 residues. Germline V lookup: CDR1 SNHLY, CDR2 FYNNEI. J was trimmed by 7 bases and V by 6 bases; bases with no gene match: 4. This chain's CDR3 is CASSLGQNTQYF. The CDR3, as DNA: TGTGCCAGCAGCCTGGGACAGAATACGCAGTATTTT.

The J gene is TRBJ1-4, the V gene TRBV7-8; D is unresolved. Per the germline V gene, CDR1 is SGHVS and CDR2 is FQNEAQ. The ends were cut back, 3 bases at V and 0 bases at J, with 11 bases in the middle. The CDR3 loop spans 16 amino acids. The CDR3 is CASSLYASTTNEKLFF. The CDR3 region has the DNA TGTGCCAGCAGCTTGTATGCGAGCACAACTAATGAAAAACTGTTTTTT.

The chain combines TRBV5-1 with TRBJ1-1, with 8 bases identical to TRBD1. Per the germline V gene, CDR1 is SGHRS and CDR2 is YFSETQ. Trimming cost V 0 bases and J 6 bases; bases outside gene matches: 4. The CDR3 has 14 residues. The CDR3 DNA sequence: TGCGCCAGCAGCTTGGGACAGGGGAGGCCTGAAGCTTTCTTT. It translates to CASSLGQGRPEAFF.

This chain joins TRBV9 and TRBJ1-1; 8 nucleotides line up with TRBD1. The ends lost 5 bases at V and 4 bases at J; junction bases unmatched: 7. This CDR3 has 14 amino acids. The germline gives CDR1 SGDLS, CDR2 YYNGEE. The CDR3 DNA is TGTGCCAGCAGTGAAGGACAGGGTACCACTGAAGCTTTCTTT. Protein sequence: CASSEGQGTTEAFF.

In this sample, this clone turned up once. The genes are TRBV25-1 and TRBJ1-2; D is undetermined. There are 14 residues in the CDR3. Deletions cut 5 bases from V and 3 bases from J, with 13 bases between. Germline CDR1 and CDR2: MGHDK and SYGVNS. The CDR3 DNA reads as TGTGCCAGCAGTTCTACTCGGGGAGACTATGGCTACACCTTC. As protein: CASSSTRGDYGYTF.

This sequence joins TRBV13 and TRBJ2-2, with TRBD2 identical over 7 bases. V trimming: 0 bases; J trimming: 8 bases; junction bases outside the gene matches: 3. The CDR3 contains 14 residues. Germline V lookup: CDR1 PRHDT, CDR2 FYEKMQ (reference sequence). The CDR3 DNA reads TGTGCCAGCAGCTTAGGGGCTAGCGGTGGGGAGCTGTTTTTT. Residues: CASSLGASGGELFF.

The V call is TRBV27, the J call TRBJ2-7; D is unclear. Trimming cost V 6 bases and J 2 bases, with 5 bases left between them. The CDR3 sequence is 11 residues long. Per the germline V gene, CDR1 is MNHEY and CDR2 is SMNVEV (reference sequence). CDR3 nucleotides: TGTGCCAGCAGAGGAGCCTACGAGCAGTACTTC. Its protein product is CASRGAYEQYF.

This clone was observed a single time. The V gene is TRBV27, the J gene TRBJ1-6; 7 nucleotides line up with TRBD1. Per germline, CDR1 MNHEY and CDR2 SMNVEV (reference sequence). The ends lost 6 bases at V and 7 bases at J; junction bases unmatched: 6. The CDR3 consists of 14 residues. The CDR3 region has the DNA TGTGCCAGCAGACCTCCGGGACAGAATTCACCCCTCCACTTT. This translates into CASRPPGQNSPLHF.

V gene TRBV11-3 combines with J gene TRBJ2-1; D may be TRBD2 (6 bases). The germline V and J ends were trimmed by 5 bases and 7 bases, with 15 bases remaining between them. Germline values: CDR1 SGHNT, CDR2 YENEEA. The CDR3 is made up of 14 amino acids. The CDR3 bases are TGTGCCAGCAGCGACCGGGACTTACTAAATGAGCAGTTCTTC. Its protein product is CASSDRDLLNEQFF.